Sequencing of this T cell receptor (beta chain) was carried out in a study of cytomegalovirus exposure and HLA in healthy donors. About the research overall: A later analysis reported the same platform for the 120 or so validation repertoires and the roughly 700 first-cohort repertoires.

The V gene's germline CDR1 is SGHTS and CDR2 YDEGEE. Trimming removed 0 bases from V and 7 bases from J, with 13 bases in between. There are 14 residues in the CDR3. As to this clone: Antigen unknown.

The study, taken as a whole, reports: Altogether, 164 TCR beta chains were recorded as cytomegalovirus-associated. The TCR clusters that emerged in the first cohort tended, a later analysis found, to co-occur in the 95 to 150 validation repertoires. Generally TCR sequences proved uncommon, though certain public TCRs appeared in numerous donors.

TCRdb's table, derived via immunoSEQ multiplex PCR, lists solely in-frame clones and lacks some. The sample holds under 200,000 clones, nearly 90% seen once. The receptor was isolated from a man aged 18 to 35 in good health and CMV-seropositive. What was sequenced was PBMCs. The gene calls are TRBV5-8 and TRBJ2-5, with unresolved D. This CDR3 reads CASSLELNGGTQYF. CDR3 bases: TGTGCCAGCAGCTTGGAGCTCAACGGCGGGACCCAGTACTTC.